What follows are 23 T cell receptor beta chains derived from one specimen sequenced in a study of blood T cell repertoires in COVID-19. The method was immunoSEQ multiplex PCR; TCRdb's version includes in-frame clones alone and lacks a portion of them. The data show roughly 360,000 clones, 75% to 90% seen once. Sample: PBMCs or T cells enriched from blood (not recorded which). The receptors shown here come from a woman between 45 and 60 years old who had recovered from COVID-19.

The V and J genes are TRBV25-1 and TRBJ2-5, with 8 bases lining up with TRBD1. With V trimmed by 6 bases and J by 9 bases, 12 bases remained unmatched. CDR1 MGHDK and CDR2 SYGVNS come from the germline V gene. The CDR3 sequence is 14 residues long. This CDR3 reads CASRDPGGFMAQYF. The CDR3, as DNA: TGTGCCAGCAGGGATCCAGGGGGCTTCATGGCCCAGTACTTC.

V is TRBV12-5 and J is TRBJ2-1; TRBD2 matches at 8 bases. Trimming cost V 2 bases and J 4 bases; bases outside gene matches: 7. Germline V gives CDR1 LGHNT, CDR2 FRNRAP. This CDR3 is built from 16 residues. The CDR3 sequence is CASGLRREAPYNEQFF. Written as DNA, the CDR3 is TGTGCTAGTGGTTTGAGGCGGGAGGCACCATACAATGAGCAGTTCTTC.

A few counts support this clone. CDR3 loop: CASSSGQPVEAFF. The CDR3 DNA is TGTGCCAGCAGCTCGGGACAGCCTGTTGAAGCTTTCTTT. The rearrangement uses TRBV7-2 and TRBJ1-1; 7 bases agree with TRBD1. The CDR3 sequence is 13 residues long. Germline CDR1 SGHTA, CDR2 FQGNSA. After removal of 4 bases from V and 7 bases from J, the junction contained 6 bases not matched to a gene.

The CDR3 reads CASSLAGTNAYEQYF. Here the CDR3 DNA reads TGCGCCAGCAGCTTGGCCGGGACTAACGCCTACGAGCAGTACTTC. V gene TRBV5-1 combines with J gene TRBJ2-7, with 7 bases fitting TRBD2. There are 15 residues in the CDR3. CDR1 and CDR2 (germline): SGHRS, YFSETQ. V lost 0 bases, J lost 2 bases, and 5 bases stayed unmatched.

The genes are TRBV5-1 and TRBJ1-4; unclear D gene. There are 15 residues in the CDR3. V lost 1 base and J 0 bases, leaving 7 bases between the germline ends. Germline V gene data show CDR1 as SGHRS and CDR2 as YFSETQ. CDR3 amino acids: CASSLLSATNEKLFF. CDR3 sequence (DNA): TGCGCCAGCAGCTTGCTAAGTGCAACTAATGAAAAACTGTTTTTT.

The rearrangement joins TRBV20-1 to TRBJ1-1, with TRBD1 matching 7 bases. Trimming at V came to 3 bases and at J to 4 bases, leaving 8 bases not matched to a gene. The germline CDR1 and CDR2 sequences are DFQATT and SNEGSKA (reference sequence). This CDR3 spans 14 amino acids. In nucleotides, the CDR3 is TGCAGTGCTAGTCCTGGGGCAGGGGGCACTGAAGCTTTCTTT. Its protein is CSASPGAGGTEAFF.

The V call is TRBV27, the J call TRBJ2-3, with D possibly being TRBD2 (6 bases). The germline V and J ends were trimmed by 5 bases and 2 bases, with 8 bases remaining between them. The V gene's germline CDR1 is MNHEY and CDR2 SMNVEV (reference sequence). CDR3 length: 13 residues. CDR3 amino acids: CASSRLDTDTQYF. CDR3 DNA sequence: TGTGCCAGCAGTCGACTAGACACAGATACGCAGTATTTT.

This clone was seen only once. The CDR3 is CASSVGTGGYTF. The CDR3 coding sequence is TGTGCCAGCAGCGTAGGTACGGGAGGCTACACCTTC. The V and J genes are TRBV9 and TRBJ1-2, with D uncertain. V lost 0 bases and J lost 8, with 8 bases in between. There are 12 residues in the CDR3. Germline-derived CDR1 and CDR2 are SGDLS and YYNGEE.

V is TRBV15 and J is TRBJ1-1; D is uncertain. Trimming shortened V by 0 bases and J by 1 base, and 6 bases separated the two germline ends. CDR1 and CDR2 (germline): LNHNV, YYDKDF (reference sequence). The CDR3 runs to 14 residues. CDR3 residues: CATSRDLRNTEAFF. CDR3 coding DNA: TGTGCCACCAGCAGAGATCTGAGGAACACTGAAGCTTTCTTT.

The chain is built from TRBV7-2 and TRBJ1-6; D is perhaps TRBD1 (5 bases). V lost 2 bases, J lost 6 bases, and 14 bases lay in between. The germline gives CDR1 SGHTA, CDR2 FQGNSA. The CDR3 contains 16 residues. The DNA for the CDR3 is TGTGCCAGCAGCTTACTTTCAACAGGCCCTAATTCACCCCTCCACTTT. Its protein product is CASSLLSTGPNSPLHF.

DNA of the CDR3: TGTGCCAGCAGCCTAGACAGCTACAATGAGCAGTTCTTC. Protein sequence: CASSLDSYNEQFF. This chain uses TRBV3-1 (or the pseudogene TRBV3-2) with TRBJ2-1, with D possibly matching TRBD1 (5 bases). The CDR3 length is 13 residues. Trimming shortened V by 4 bases and J by 3 bases, and 7 bases separated the two germline ends. Germline loops: CDR1 LGHDT, CDR2 YNNKEL (reference sequence).

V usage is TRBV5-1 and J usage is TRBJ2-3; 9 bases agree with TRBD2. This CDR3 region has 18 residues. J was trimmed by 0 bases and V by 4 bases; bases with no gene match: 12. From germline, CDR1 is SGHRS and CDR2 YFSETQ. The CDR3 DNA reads TGCGCCAGCAGCGGAATCCCGGGACTAGCAGCTAGCACAGATACGCAGTATTTT. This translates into CASSGIPGLAASTDTQYF.

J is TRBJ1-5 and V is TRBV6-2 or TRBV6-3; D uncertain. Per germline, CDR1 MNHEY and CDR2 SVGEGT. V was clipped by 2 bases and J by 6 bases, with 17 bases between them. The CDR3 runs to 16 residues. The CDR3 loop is CASSYPPGGLAQPQHF. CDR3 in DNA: TGTGCCAGCAGTTACCCCCCCGGAGGGCTAGCTCAGCCCCAGCATTTT.

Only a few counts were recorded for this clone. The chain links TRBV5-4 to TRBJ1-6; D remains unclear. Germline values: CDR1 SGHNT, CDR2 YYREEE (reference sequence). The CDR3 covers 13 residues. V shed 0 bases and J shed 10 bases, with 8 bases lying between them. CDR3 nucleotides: TGTGCCAGCAGCTTGGCCGGGTACTCACCCCTCCACTTT. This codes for CASSLAGYSPLHF.

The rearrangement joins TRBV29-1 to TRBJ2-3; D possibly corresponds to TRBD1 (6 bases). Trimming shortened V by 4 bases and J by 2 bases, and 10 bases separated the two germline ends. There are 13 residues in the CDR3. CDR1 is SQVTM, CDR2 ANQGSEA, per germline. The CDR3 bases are TGCAGCGTTGCAGGGGTCATCACAGATACGCAGTATTTT. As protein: CSVAGVITDTQYF.

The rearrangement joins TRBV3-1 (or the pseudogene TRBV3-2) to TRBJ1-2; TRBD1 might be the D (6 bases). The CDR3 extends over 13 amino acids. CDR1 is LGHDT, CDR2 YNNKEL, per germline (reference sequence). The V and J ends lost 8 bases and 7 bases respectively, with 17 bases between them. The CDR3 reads CASLGSGVSGYTF. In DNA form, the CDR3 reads TGTGCCAGCTTAGGGTCAGGGGTTTCTGGCTACACCTTC.

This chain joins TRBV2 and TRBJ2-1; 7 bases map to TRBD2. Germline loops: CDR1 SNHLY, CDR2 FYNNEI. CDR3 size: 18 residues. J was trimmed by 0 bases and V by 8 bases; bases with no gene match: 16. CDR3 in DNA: TGTGCCAGCGTCAAAAGGGTAGCGGGTTGGAGCTCCTACAATGAGCAGTTCTTC. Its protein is CASVKRVAGWSSYNEQFF.

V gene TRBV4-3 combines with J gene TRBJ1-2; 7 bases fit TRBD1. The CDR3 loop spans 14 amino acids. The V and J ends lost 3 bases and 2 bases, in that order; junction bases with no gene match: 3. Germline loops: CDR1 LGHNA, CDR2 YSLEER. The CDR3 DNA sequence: TGCGCCAGCAGCCAGACAGGGCCCAACTATGGCTACACCTTC. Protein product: CASSQTGPNYGYTF.

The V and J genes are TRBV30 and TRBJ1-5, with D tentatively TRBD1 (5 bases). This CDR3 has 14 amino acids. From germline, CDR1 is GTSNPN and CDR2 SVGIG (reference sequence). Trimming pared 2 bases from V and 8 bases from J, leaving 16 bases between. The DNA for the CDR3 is TGTGCCTGGAGTCAACAGGCGAGTCGTGAGCCCCAGCATTTT. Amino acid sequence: CAWSQQASREPQHF. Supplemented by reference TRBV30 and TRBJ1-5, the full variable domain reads SQTIHQWPATLVQPVGSPLSLECTVEGTSNPNLYWYRQAAGRGLQLLFYSVGIGQISSEVPQNLSASRPQDRQFILSSKKLLLSDSGFYLCAWSQQASREPQHFGDGTRLSIL.

The CDR3 is CASSKTPGDTQYF. CDR3 DNA sequence: TGTGCCAGTAGTAAGACCCCCGGGGATACGCAGTATTTT. The rearrangement links TRBV19 to TRBJ2-3, with unresolved D. The CDR3 covers 13 residues. Trimming left V 4 bases short and J 6 bases short, with 11 bases between. CDR1 is LNHDA and CDR2 is SQIVND in the germline V gene (reference sequence).

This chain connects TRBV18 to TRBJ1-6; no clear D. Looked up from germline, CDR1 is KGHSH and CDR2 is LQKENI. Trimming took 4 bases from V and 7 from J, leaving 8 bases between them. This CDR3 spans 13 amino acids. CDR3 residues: CASSQIRNSPLHF. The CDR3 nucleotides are TGTGCCAGCTCACAGATCAGGAATTCACCCCTCCACTTT.

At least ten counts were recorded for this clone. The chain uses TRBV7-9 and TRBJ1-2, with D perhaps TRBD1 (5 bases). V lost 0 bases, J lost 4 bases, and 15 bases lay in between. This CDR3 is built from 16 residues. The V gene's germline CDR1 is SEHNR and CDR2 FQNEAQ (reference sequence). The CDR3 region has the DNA TGTGCCAGCAGCTTAGCAGGCAATCTCGGGGGCTATGGCTACACCTTC. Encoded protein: CASSLAGNLGGYGYTF.

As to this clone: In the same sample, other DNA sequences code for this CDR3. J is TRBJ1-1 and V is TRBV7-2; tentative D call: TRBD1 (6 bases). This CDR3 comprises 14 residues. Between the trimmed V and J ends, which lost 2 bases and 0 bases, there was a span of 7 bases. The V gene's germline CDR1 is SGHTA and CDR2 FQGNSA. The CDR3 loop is CASSLQGLNTEAFF. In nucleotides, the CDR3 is TGTGCCAGCAGCTTACAGGGGTTGAACACTGAAGCTTTCTTT.